Sequencing of this T cell receptor beta chain was carried out in a study of T cell changes during pregnancy in multiple sclerosis (dated by TCRdb to the late 2010s). Turning to the overall study: The study examined how the T cell repertoire changed over the course of pregnancy in women with multiple sclerosis.

The CDR3 spans 14 residues, from the cysteine through the phenylalanine. Of the read, only the CDR3 DNA is kept; its 42 bases are in frame from base 1. CDR1 and CDR2 (MGHRA, YSYEKL) derive from the germline V gene. Trimming removed 3 bases from V and 3 bases from J; the gene matches leave 4 bases unexplained. The library relied on the immunoSEQ multiplex PCR assay. What TCRdb holds here is the immuneACCESS table cut down to in-frame rearrangements. Part of the clones is not present; checked against another copy, under half of the missing clones reflect an unresolved V gene, and the others are unexplained. The sample profile shows 50,000 or so clones; just under 95% of them were found once. The top ten clones comprise under 6% of the sample. Remarks on this clone: Its antigen is not yet known. No much larger clone is present one base from it, and per-base qualities are unavailable.

The sample consisted of CD8+ T cells from peripheral blood mononuclear cells, taken in the first trimester of pregnancy. The chain couples TRBV4-1 to TRBJ2-7, with 8 bases matching TRBD1. The receptor was derived from a female donor with multiple sclerosis, enrolled in a pregnancy study. The nucleotide sequence is TGCGCCAGCAGCCACAGTACAGGGGGCTACGAGCAGTACTTC. The translation is CASSHSTGGYEQYF.